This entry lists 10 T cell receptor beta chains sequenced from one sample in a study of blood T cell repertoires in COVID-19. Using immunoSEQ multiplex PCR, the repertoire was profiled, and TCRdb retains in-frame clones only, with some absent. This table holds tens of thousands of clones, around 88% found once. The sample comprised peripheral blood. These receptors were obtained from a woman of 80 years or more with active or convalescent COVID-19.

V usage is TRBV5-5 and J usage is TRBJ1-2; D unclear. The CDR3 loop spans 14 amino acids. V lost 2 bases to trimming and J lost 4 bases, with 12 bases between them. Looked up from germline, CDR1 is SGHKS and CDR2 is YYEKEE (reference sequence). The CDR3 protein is CASSFGSVSYGYTF. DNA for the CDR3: TGTGCCAGCAGCTTTGGGAGTGTGTCCTATGGCTACACCTTC.

The CDR3 reads CASSLEGQMNTEAFF. The CDR3 DNA follows: TGCGCCAGCAGCTTGGAGGGACAGATGAACACTGAAGCTTTCTTT. V is TRBV5-1 and J is TRBJ1-1; 7 nucleotides match TRBD1. The CDR3 spans 15 residues. The germline V gene has CDR1 SGHRS and CDR2 YFSETQ. Trimming cost V 0 bases and J 0 bases; bases outside gene matches: 2.

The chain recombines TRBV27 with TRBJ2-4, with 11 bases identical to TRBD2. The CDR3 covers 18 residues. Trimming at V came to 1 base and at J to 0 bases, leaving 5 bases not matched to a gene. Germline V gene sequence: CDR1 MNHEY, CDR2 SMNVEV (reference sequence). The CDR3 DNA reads TGTGCCAGCAGTTTATTAGGGACTAGCGGAGGAGCCAAAAACATTCAGTACTTC. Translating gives CASSLLGTSGGAKNIQYF.

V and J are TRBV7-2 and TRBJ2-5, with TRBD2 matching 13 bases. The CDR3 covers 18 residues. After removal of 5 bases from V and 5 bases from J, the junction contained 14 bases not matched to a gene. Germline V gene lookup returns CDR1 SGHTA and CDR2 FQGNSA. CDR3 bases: TGTGCCAGCAGCCTAACCCCGGGACTAGCGGGGCGGGGGGAGACCCAGTACTTC. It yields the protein CASSLTPGLAGRGETQYF.

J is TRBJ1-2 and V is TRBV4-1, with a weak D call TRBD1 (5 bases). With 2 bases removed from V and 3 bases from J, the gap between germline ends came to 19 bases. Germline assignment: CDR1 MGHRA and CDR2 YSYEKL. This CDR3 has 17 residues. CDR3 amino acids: CASSQSQGEGVDYGYTF. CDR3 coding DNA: TGCGCCAGCAGCCAAAGTCAAGGGGAGGGAGTCGACTATGGCTACACCTTC.

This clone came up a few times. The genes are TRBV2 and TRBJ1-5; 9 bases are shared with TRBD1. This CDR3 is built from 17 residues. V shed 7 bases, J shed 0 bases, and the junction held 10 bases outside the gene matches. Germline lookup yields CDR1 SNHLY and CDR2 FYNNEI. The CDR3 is CASKWDREFYSNQPQHF. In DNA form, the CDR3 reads TGTGCCAGCAAGTGGGACAGGGAGTTTTATAGCAATCAGCCCCAGCATTTT. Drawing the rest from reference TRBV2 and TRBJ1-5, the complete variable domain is EPEVTQTPSHQVTQMGQEVILRCVPISNHLYFYWYRQILGQKVEFLVSFYNNEISEKSEIFDDQFSVERPDGSNFTLKIRSTKLEDSAMYFCASKWDREFYSNQPQHFGDGTRLSIL.

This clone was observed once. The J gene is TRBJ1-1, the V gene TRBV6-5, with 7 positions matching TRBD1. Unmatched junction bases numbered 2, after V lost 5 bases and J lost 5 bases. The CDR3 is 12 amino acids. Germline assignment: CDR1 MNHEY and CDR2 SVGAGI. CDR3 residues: CASSRQGTEAFF. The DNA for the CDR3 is TGTGCCAGCAGTCGACAGGGTACTGAAGCTTTCTTT.

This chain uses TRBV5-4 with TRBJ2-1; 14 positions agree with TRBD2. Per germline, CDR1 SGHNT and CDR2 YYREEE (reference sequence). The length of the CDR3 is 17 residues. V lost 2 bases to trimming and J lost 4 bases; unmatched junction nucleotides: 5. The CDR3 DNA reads TGTGCCAGCAGCTTACCGGGACTAGCGGGAGTTTACAATGAGCAGTTCTTC. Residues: CASSLPGLAGVYNEQFF.

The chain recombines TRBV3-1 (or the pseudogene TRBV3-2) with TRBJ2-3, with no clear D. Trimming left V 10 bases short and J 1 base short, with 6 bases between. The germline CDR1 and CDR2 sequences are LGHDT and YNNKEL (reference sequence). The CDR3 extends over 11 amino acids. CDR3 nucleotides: TGTGCCACCTCCCGCACAGATACGCAGTATTTT. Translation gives CATSRTDTQYF.

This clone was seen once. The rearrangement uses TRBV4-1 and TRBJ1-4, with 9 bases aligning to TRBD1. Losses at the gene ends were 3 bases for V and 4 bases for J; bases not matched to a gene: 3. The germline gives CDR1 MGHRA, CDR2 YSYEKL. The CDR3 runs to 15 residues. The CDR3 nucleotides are TGCGCCAGCAGCCATCCGGGACAGGGTAATGAAAAACTGTTTTTT. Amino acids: CASSHPGQGNEKLFF.